This entry is about one T cell receptor beta chain. The entry originates in a study of T-cell reconstitution after alpha-beta-depleted transplantation in children. Between the trimmed V and J ends, which lost 3 bases and 3 bases, there was a span of 13 bases. Germline V gene sequence: CDR1 DFQATT, CDR2 SNEGSKA (reference sequence). The CDR3 consists of 14 residues. Unique molecular identifiers were incorporated during preparation of the TCRbeta library. MiXCR was run by TCRdb on the PCR reads, yielding one entry per CDR3 protein. The sample shows 300,000 to 400,000 distinct CDR3 sequences, roughly 16% of them seen only once.

The rearrangement uses TRBV20-1 and TRBJ2-3; maybe TRBD1 (6 bases). The sequence was collected from a male patient between 2 and 9 years old who had a stem cell transplant for acute lymphoblastic leukemia, so the T cells may come from the graft donor. Specimen: PBMCs, mostly from graft donor cells, collected 360 days after TCRalphabeta/CD19-depleted stem cell transplant. The CDR3 DNA sequence: TGCAGTGCTAGGGCAGGGGAAGTAACAGATACGCAGTATTTT. The encoded protein is CSARAGEVTDTQYF.